This TCR beta chain comes out of a study of control samples from healthy donors and cancer patients. Repertoires were generated with immunoSEQ multiplex PCR, while TCRdb's copy carries only in-frame clones and drops some. This table has more than 70,000 clones, just under 90% appearing once. Germline V gene lookup returns CDR1 SQVTM and CDR2 ANQGSEA. CDR3 size: 14 residues. V lost 7 bases, J lost 7 bases, and 4 bases stayed unmatched. This receptor was taken from a man aged 55 to 70 with lung cancer. V usage is TRBV29-1 and J usage is TRBJ2-1; TRBD2 aligns across 16 bases. Material: PBMCs. The CDR3 sequence: CSAGTSGGGNEQFF. The DNA for the CDR3 is TGCAGCGCTGGGACTAGCGGGGGGGGGAATGAGCAGTTCTTC.